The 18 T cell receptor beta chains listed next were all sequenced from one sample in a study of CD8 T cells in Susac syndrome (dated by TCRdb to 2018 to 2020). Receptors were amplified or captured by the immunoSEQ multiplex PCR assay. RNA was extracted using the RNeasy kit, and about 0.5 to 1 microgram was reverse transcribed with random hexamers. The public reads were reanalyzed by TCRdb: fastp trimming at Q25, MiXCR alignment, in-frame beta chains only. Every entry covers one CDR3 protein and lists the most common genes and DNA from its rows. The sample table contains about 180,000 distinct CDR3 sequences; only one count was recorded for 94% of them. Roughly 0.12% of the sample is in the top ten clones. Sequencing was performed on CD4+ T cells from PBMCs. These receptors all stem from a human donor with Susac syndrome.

The CDR3 is CSVGGGGENIQYF. The CDR3 DNA follows: TGCAGCGTCGGGGGGGGCGGTGAAAACATTCAGTACTTC. The V and J genes are TRBV29-1 and TRBJ2-4; 8 positions match TRBD2. The CDR3 runs to 13 residues. The V segment lost 6 bases and the J segment 5 bases; nucleotides outside the gene matches: 6. Germline CDR1 reads SQVTM; CDR2 reads ANQGSEA.

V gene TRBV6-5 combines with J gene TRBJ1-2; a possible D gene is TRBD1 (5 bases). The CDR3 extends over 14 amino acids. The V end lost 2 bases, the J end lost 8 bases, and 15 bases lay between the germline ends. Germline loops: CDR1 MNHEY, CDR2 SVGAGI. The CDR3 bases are TGTGCCAGCAGTTACGTAACCGGGGCCGGGGGCTACACCTTC. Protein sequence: CASSYVTGAGGYTF.

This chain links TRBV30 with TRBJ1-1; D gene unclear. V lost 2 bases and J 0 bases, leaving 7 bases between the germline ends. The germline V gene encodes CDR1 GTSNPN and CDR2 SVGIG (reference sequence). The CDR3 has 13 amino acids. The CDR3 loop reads CAWSSQMNTEAFF. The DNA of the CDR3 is TGTGCCTGGAGTTCACAGATGAACACTGAAGCTTTCTTT.

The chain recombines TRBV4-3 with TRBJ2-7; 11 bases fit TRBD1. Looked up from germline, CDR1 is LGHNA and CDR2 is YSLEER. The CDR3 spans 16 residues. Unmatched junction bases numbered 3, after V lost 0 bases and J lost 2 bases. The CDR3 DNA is TGCGCCAGCAGCCAAGAGAGGGACAGGGGGGCCTACGAGCAGTACTTC. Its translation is CASSQERDRGAYEQYF.

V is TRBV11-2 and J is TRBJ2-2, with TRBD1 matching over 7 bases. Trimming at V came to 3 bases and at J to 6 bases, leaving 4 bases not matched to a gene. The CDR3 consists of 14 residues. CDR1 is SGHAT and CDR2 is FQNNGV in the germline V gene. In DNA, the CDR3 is TGTGCCAGCAGCTTTCCAGGGGGACCCGGGGAGCTGTTTTTT. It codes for CASSFPGGPGELFF.

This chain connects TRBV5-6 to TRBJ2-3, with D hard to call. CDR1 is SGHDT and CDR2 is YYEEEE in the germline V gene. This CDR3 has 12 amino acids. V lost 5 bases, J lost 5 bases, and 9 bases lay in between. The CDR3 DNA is TGTGCCAGCAGGCACCGTGGAGATACGCAGTATTTT. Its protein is CASRHRGDTQYF.

The CDR3 spells CASSFYTGRSYNEQFF. The DNA of the CDR3 is TGTGCCAGCAGCTTCTACACAGGTCGCTCCTACAATGAGCAGTTCTTC. The chain couples TRBV13 to TRBJ2-1, with D possibly matching TRBD1 (5 bases). Trimming cost V 3 bases and J 0 bases, with 12 bases left between them. Germline CDR1 is PRHDT and CDR2 is FYEKMQ (reference sequence). The length of the CDR3 is 16 residues. The variable domain in full, with the rest retrieved from reference TRBV13 and TRBJ2-1, is AAGVIQSPRHLIKEKRETATLKCYPIPRHDTVYWYQQGPGQDPQFLISFYEKMQSDKGSIPDRFSAQQFSDYHSELNMSSLELGDSALYFCASSFYTGRSYNEQFFGPGTRLTVL.

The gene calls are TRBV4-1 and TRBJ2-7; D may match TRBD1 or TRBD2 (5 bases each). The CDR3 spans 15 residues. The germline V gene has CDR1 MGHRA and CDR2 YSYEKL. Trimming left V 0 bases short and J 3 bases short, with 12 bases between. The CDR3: CASSQERNGGYEQYF. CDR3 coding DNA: TGCGCCAGCAGCCAAGAGAGGAATGGGGGCTACGAGCAGTACTTC.

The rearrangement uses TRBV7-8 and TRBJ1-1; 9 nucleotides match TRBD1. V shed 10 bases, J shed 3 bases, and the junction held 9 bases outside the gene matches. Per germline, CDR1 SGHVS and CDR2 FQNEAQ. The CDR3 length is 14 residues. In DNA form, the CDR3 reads TGTGCCACCTCGACAGGGGGTGCGGACACTGAAGCTTTCTTT. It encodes CATSTGGADTEAFF.

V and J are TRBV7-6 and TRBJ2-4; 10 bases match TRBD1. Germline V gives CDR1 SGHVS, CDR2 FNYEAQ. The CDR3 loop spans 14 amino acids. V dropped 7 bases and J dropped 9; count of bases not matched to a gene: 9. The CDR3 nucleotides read TGTGCCAGCATGGGTGGGACAGGGGCTGGCATTCAGTACTTC. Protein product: CASMGGTGAGIQYF.

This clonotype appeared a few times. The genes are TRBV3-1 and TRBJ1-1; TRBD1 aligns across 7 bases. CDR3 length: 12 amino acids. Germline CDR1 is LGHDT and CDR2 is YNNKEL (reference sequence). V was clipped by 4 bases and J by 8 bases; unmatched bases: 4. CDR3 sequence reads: CASSRRDREAFF. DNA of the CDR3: TGTGCCAGCAGCCGCCGGGACAGAGAAGCTTTCTTT.

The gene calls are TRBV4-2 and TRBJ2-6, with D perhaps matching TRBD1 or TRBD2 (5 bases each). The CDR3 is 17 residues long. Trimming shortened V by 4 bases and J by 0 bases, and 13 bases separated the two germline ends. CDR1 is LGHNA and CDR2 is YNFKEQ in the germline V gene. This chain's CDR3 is CASSRSGPISGANVLTF. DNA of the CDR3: TGTGCCAGCAGCCGGTCGGGACCGATCTCTGGGGCCAACGTCCTGACTTTC.

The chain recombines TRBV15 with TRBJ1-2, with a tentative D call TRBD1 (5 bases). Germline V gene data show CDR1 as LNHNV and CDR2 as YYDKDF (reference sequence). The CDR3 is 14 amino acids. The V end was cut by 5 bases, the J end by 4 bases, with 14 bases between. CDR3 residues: CATSGGEIGYGYTF. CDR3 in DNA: TGTGCCACCAGCGGGGGGGAGATAGGCTATGGCTACACCTTC.

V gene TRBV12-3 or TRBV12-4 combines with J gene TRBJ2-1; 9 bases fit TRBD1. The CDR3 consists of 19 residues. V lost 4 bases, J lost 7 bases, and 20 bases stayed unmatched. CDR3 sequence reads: CASSSTRQGGVSGWNEQFF. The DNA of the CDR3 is TGTGCCAGCAGTTCCACAAGACAGGGGGGAGTTTCTGGGTGGAATGAGCAGTTCTTC.

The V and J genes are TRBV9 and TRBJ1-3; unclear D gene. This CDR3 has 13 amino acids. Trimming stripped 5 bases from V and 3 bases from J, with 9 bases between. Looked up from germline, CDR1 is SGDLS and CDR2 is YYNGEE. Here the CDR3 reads CASRGPGGNTIYF. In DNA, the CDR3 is TGTGCCAGCAGGGGCCCGGGTGGAAACACCATATATTTT. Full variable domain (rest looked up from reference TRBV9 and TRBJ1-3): DSGVTQTPKHLITATGQRVTLRCSPRSGDLSVYWYQQSLDQGLQFLIQYYNGEERAKGNILERFSAQQFPDLHSELNLSSLELGDSALYFCASRGPGGNTIYFGEGSWLTVV.

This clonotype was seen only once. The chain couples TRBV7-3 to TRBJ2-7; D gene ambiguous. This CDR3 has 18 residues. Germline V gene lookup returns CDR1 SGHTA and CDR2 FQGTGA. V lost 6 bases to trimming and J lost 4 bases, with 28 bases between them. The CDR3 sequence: CASRDRWKTHGLGYEQYF. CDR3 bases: TGTGCCAGCAGGGACCGATGGAAGACCCATGGGCTCGGATACGAGCAGTACTTC. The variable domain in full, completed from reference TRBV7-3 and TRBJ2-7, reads GAGVSQTPSNKVTEKGKYVELRCDPISGHTALYWYRQSLGQGPEFLIYFQGTGAADDSGLPNDRFFAVRPEGSVSTLKIQRTERGDSAVYLCASRDRWKTHGLGYEQYFGPGTRLTVT.

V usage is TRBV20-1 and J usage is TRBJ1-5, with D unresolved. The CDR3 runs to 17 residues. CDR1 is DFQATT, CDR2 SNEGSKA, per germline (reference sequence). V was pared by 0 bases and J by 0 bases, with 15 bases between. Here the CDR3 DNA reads TGCAGTGCTAGAGATTCGAAAGTCACTAATAGCAATCAGCCCCAGCATTTT. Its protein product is CSARDSKVTNSNQPQHF.

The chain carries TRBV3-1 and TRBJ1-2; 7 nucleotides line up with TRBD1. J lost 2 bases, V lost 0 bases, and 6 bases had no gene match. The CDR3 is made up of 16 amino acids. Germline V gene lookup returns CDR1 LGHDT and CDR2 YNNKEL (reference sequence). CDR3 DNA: TGTGCCAGCAGCCAAGATACAGGGGTTGAGAACTATGGCTACACCTTC. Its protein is CASSQDTGVENYGYTF.